This T cell receptor beta chain was captured in a study of OX40 agonist ivuxolimab in advanced cancers. Study-wide background: Six ivuxolimab dose levels, 0.01 to 10 mg/kg, were given intravenously every 2 weeks.

Data came from immunoSEQ multiplex PCR; TCRdb stores just in-frame clones and leaves some out. There are some 70,000 clones in the sample; about 81% occur only once, and less than 0.55% lies in the top ten. This clone was detected only a few times. Antigen unknown. CDR1 MNHEY and CDR2 SMNVEV come from the germline V gene (reference sequence). Trimming shortened V by 2 bases and J by 2 bases, and 13 bases separated the two germline ends. The CDR3 contains 16 residues. General study results and limits: At 0.1 to 3.0 mg/kg, clonal expansion of CD4+ and CD8+ blood T cells had occurred by week 6.

The sequencing here drew on CD4+ or CD8+ T cells sorted from blood, taken in a trial of the OX40 agonist ivuxolimab. The receptor was isolated from an adult with an advanced solid tumor such as melanoma, head and neck, liver or kidney cancer. The chain combines TRBV27 with TRBJ1-5; D might be TRBD1 (5 bases). This CDR3 reads CASSLGGAIGNQPQHF. In DNA form, the CDR3 reads TGTGCCAGCAGTTTAGGAGGGGCTATCGGCAATCAGCCCCAGCATTTT.